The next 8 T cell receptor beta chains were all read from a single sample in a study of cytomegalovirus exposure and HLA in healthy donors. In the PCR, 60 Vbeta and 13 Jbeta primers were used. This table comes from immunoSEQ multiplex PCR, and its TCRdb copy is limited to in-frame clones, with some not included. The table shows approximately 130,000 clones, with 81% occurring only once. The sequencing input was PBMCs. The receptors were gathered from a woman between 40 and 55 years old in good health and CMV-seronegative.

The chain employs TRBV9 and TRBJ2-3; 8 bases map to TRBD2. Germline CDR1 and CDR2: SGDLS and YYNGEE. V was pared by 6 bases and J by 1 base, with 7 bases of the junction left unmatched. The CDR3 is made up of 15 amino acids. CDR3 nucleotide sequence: TGTGCCAGCACCCCGGGGGGGGCCCGCACAGATACGCAGTATTTT. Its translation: CASTPGGARTDTQYF.

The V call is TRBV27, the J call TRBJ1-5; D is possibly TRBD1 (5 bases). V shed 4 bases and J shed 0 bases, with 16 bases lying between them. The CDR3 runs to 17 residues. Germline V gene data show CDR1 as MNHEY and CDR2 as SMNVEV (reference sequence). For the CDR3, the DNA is TGTGCCAGCAGTTACCGCAGCGCGGGGGGTAGCAATCAGCCCCAGCATTTT. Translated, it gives CASSYRSAGGSNQPQHF.

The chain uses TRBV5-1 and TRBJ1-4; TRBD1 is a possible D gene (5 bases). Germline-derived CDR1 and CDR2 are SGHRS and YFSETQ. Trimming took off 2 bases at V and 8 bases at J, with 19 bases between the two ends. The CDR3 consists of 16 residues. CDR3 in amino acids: CASSFDGGIAFEKLFF. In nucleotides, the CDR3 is TGCGCCAGCAGCTTTGATGGGGGGATCGCCTTCGAAAAACTGTTTTTT.

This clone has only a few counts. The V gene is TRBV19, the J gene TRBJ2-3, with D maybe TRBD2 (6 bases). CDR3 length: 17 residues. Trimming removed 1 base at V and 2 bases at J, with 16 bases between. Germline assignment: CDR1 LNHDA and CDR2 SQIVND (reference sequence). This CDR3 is CASSIGPLSGFTDTQYF. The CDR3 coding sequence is TGTGCCAGTAGTATAGGCCCCCTTAGCGGCTTCACAGATACGCAGTATTTT.

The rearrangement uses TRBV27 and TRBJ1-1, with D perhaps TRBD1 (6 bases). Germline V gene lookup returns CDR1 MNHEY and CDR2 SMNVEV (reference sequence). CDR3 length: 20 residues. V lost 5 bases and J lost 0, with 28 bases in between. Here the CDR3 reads CASSRSRTDKPLGVNTEAFF. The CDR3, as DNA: TGTGCCAGCAGTCGAAGCCGGACAGACAAGCCACTTGGGGTGAACACTGAAGCTTTCTTT.

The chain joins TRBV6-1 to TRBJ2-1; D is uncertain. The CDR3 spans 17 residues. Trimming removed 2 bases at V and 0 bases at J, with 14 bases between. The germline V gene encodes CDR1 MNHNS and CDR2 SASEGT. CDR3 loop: CASSERVGKPSYNEQFF. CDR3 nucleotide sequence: TGTGCCAGCAGTGAACGCGTGGGCAAGCCCTCCTACAATGAGCAGTTCTTC.

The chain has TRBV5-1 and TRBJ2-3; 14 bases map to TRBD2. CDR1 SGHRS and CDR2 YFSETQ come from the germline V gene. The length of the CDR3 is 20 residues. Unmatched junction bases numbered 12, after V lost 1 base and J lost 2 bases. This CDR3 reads CASSLSTSGRALPFTDTQYF. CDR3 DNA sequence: TGCGCCAGCAGCTTGTCGACTAGCGGGAGGGCCCTTCCGTTCACAGATACGCAGTATTTT.

The CDR3 here is CASSQLAGAYEQYF. The CDR3 region has the DNA TGCGCCAGCAGCCAATTAGCGGGAGCCTACGAGCAGTACTTC. The V call is TRBV4-1, the J call TRBJ2-7, with 9 bases that match TRBD2. The CDR3 extends over 14 amino acids. J was trimmed by 2 bases and V by 2 bases; bases with no gene match: 1. Germline CDR1 is MGHRA and CDR2 is YSYEKL.